These 11 T cell receptor beta chains originate from one sample sequenced in a study of T cell changes during pregnancy in multiple sclerosis. The data were produced by immunoSEQ multiplex PCR, yet TCRdb's version contains in-frame clones alone and is incomplete. Found here are under 95,000 clones, around 90% of them singletons; the top ten hold 1.5% to 2.5%. The specimen comprised peripheral blood, sampled in the second trimester of pregnancy. These receptors were collected from a female donor with multiple sclerosis, enrolled in a pregnancy study.

This chain joins TRBV6-5 and TRBJ1-2; 7 nucleotides align to TRBD1. The CDR3 is made up of 16 amino acids. CDR1 MNHEY and CDR2 SVGAGI come from the germline V gene. V shed 0 bases and J 6 bases; nucleotides not matched to a gene: 10. The CDR3 loop reads CASSYSGQLPLDGYTF. The CDR3 DNA reads TGTGCCAGCAGTTACTCGGGACAGCTCCCTCTCGATGGCTACACCTTC.

The chain is built from TRBV7-8 and TRBJ2-7; TRBD2 agrees at 10 bases. J gave up 2 bases and V 5 bases, and 3 bases lay outside the gene matches. Germline CDR1 is SGHVS and CDR2 is FQNEAQ. The CDR3 sequence is 14 residues long. In DNA form, the CDR3 reads TGTGCCAGCAGCCCCGGGACTAGCGCCTACGAGCAGTACTTC. Protein: CASSPGTSAYEQYF.

V usage is TRBV7-6 and J usage is TRBJ2-1, with D possibly matching TRBD1 (5 bases). Germline V gene data show CDR1 as SGHVS and CDR2 as FNYEAQ. The V gene lost 5 bases and the J gene lost 5 bases, with 16 bases spanning the gap. This CDR3 is built from 15 residues. As DNA, the CDR3 is TGTGCCAGCAGCCCCAGGGCAGGGCGGAACAATGAGCAGTTCTTC. Translated, it gives CASSPRAGRNNEQFF.

The V call is TRBV19, the J call TRBJ2-7; 13 bases are shared with TRBD2. The germline gives CDR1 LNHDA, CDR2 SQIVND (reference sequence). This CDR3 has 13 residues. V was clipped by 10 bases and J by 7 bases; unmatched bases: 7. CDR3 sequence: CATGLAGAGEQYF. CDR3 coding DNA: TGTGCCACCGGACTAGCGGGAGCAGGAGAGCAGTACTTC.

The chain carries TRBV5-6 and TRBJ2-5; TRBD2 agrees at 14 bases. Germline CDR1 SGHDT, CDR2 YYEEEE. The CDR3 spans 16 residues. Trimming cost V 3 bases and J 2 bases; bases outside gene matches: 3. In DNA form, the CDR3 reads TGTGCCAGCAGCTGGGGACTAGCGGGGGAACAAGAGACCCAGTACTTC. Translated: CASSWGLAGEQETQYF.

The V and J genes are TRBV7-9 and TRBJ1-2, with 7 bases identical to TRBD1. The CDR3 covers 17 residues. In germline, CDR1 is SEHNR, CDR2 FQNEAQ (reference sequence). V dropped 4 bases and J dropped 4; count of bases not matched to a gene: 15. The CDR3 DNA is TGTGCCAGCAGCTATACCCAACCCAACAGGGACAGCTATGGCTACACCTTC. Amino acid sequence: CASSYTQPNRDSYGYTF.

The chain uses TRBV11-2 and TRBJ1-2; maybe TRBD1 (5 bases). The CDR3 has 15 amino acids. V lost 3 bases and J 7 bases, leaving 18 bases between the germline ends. Germline CDR1 is SGHAT and CDR2 is FQNNGV. The CDR3 bases are TGTGCCAGCAGCTTTGGTCCCGGGCAGGGCGGTGGCTACACCTTC. Its translation is CASSFGPGQGGGYTF.

The genes are TRBV9 and TRBJ2-7, with a weak D call TRBD2 (6 bases). V dropped 3 bases and J dropped 4 bases, with 8 bases sitting between them. The CDR3 runs to 12 residues. Germline CDR1 and CDR2: SGDLS and YYNGEE. The CDR3 nucleotides are TGTGCCAGCAGCGATGCGGGATACGAGCAGTACTTC. It specifies CASSDAGYEQYF. The full variable domain, with the rest looked up from reference TRBV9 and TRBJ2-7, is DSGVTQTPKHLITATGQRVTLRCSPRSGDLSVYWYQQSLDQGLQFLIQYYNGEERAKGNILERFSAQQFPDLHSELNLSSLELGDSALYFCASSDAGYEQYFGPGTRLTVT.

J is TRBJ1-2 and V is TRBV14; D is uncertain. There are 14 residues in the CDR3. Trimming shortened V by 4 bases and J by 2 bases, and 11 bases separated the two germline ends. Per the germline V gene, CDR1 is SGHDN and CDR2 is FVKESK. CDR3 coding DNA: TGTGCCAGCAGCCCAGGTGCGGGAAACTATGGCTACACCTTC. The encoded protein is CASSPGAGNYGYTF.

The genes are TRBV4-2 and TRBJ2-7, with TRBD2 identical over 11 bases. The germline V gene encodes CDR1 LGHNA and CDR2 YNFKEQ. V was clipped by 0 bases and J by 4 bases; unmatched bases: 8. The CDR3 runs 17 residues. CDR3 residues: CASSQELAGEAGYEQYF. The CDR3 DNA follows: TGTGCCAGCAGCCAAGAACTAGCGGGAGAGGCTGGGTACGAGCAGTACTTC.

The chain combines TRBV6-1 with TRBJ2-3, with TRBD2 matching over 9 bases. The germline V gene encodes CDR1 MNHNS and CDR2 SASEGT. The CDR3 has 17 amino acids. Trimming took 2 bases from V and 3 from J; bases not matched to a gene: 9. This CDR3 reads CASSERILAGRTDTQYF. The CDR3 DNA reads as TGTGCCAGCAGTGAACGCATCCTAGCGGGGCGAACAGATACGCAGTATTTT.